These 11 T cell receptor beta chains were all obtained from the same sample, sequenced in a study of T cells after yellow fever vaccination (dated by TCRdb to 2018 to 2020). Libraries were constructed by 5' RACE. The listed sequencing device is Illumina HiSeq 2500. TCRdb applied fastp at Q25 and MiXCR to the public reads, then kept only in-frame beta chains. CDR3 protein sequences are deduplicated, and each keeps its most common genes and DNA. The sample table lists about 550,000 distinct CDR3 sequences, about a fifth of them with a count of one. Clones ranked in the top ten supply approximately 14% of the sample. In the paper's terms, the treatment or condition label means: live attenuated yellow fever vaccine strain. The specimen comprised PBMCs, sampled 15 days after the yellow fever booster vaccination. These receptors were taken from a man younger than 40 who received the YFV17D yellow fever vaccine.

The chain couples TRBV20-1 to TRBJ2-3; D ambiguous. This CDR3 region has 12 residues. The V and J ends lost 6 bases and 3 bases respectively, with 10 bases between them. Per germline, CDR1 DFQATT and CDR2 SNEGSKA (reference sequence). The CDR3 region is CSADKDTDTQYF. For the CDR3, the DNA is TGCAGTGCCGATAAAGATACAGATACGCAGTATTTT.

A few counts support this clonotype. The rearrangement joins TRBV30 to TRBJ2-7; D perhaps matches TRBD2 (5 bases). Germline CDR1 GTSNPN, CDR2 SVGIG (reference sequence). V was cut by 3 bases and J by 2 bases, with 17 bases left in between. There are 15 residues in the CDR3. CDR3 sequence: CAWRRLDYRTYEQYF. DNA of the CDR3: TGTGCCTGGAGGAGACTTGACTACAGAACCTACGAGCAGTACTTC.

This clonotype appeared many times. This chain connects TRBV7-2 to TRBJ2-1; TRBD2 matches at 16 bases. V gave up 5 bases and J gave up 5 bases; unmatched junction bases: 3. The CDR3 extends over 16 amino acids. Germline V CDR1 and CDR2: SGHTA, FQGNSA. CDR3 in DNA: TGTGCCAGCAGCGAGGGACTAGCGGGAGGGAACAATGAGCAGTTCTTC. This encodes CASSEGLAGGNNEQFF.

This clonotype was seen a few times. DNA of the CDR3: TGTGCCAGCAGCCAAGGCCGAACTAGCGGGAGGAAGTTCTTC. It specifies CASSQGRTSGRKFF. The gene calls are TRBV14 and TRBJ2-1, with 12 bases aligning to TRBD2. The V gene end was trimmed by 1 base and the J gene end by 14 bases; junction bases not matched to a gene: 6. This CDR3 is built from 14 residues. Per the germline V gene, CDR1 is SGHDN and CDR2 is FVKESK.

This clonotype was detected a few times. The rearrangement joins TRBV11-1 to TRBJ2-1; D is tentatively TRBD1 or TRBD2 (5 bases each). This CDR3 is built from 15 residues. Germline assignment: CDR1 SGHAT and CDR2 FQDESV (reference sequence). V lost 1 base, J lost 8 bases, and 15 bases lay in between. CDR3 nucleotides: TGTGCCAGCAGCTTAGGGGACGGGACCACAGATGAGCAGTTCTTC. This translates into CASSLGDGTTDEQFF. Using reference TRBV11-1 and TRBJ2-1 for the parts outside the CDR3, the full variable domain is EAEVAQSPRYKITEKSQAVAFWCDPISGHATLYWYRQILGQGPELLVQFQDESVVDDSQLPKDRFSAERLKGVDSTLKIQPAELGDSAMYLCASSLGDGTTDEQFFGPGTRLTVL.

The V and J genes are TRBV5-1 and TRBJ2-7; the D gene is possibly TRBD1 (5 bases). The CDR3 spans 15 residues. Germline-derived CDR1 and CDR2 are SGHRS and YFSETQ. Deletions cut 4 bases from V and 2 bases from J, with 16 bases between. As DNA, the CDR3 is TGCGCCAGCAGCAAAACAGGTAGTCTAACCTACGAGCAGTACTTC. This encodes CASSKTGSLTYEQYF.

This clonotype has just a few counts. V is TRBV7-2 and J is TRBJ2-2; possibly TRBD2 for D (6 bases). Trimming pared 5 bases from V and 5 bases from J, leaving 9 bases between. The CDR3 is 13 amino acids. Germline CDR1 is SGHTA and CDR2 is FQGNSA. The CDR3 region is CASSRRGTGELFF. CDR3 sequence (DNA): TGTGCCAGCAGCCGGAGGGGAACCGGGGAGCTGTTTTTT. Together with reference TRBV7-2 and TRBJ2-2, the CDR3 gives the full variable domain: GAGVSQSPSNKVTEKGKDVELRCDPISGHTALYWYRQSLGQGLEFLIYFQGNSAPDKSGLPSDRFSAERTGGSVSTLTIQRTQQEDSAVYLCASSRRGTGELFFGEGSRLTVL.

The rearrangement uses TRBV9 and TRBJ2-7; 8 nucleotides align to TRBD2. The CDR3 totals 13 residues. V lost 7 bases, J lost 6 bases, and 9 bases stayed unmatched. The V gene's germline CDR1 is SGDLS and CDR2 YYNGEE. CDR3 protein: CASGGAGGGEQYF. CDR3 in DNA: TGTGCCAGCGGCGGGGCCGGGGGGGGCGAGCAGTACTTC.

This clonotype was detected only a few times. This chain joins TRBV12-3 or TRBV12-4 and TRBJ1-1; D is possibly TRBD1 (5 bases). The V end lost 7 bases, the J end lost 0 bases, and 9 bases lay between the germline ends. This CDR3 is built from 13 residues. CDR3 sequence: CASNAGMNTEAFF. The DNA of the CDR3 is TGTGCCAGCAATGCAGGGATGAACACTGAAGCTTTCTTT.

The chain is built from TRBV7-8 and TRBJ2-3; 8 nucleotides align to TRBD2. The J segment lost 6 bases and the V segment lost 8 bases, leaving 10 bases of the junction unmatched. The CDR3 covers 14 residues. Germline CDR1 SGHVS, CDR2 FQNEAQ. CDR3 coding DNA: TGTGCCAGCCGGCCGGGACTAGTGTCGGATACGCAGTATTTT. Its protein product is CASRPGLVSDTQYF.

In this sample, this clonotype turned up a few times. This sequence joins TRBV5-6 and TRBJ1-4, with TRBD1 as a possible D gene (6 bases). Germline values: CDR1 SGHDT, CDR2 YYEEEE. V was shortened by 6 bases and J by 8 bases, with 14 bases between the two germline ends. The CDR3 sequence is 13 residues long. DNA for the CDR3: TGTGCCAGCACCGGAACAGGGAGGGAAAAACTGTTTTTT. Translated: CASTGTGREKLFF.